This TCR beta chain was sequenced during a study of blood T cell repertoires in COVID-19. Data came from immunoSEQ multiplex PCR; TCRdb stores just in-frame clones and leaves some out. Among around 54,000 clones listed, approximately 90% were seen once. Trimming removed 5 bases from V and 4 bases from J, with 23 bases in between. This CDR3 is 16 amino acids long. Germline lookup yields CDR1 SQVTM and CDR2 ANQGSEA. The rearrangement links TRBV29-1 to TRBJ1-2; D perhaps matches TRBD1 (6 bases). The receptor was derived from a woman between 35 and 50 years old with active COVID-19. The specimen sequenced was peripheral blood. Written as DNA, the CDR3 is TGCAGCGTTAATTTGGGGGGGGCGACAGCAAGCTATGGCTACACCTTC. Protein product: CSVNLGGATASYGYTF.